A single sample is the source of the 19 T cell receptor beta chains below, sequenced in a study of blood T cell repertoires in COVID-19. The table came from immunoSEQ multiplex PCR; TCRdb's copy has only in-frame clones and leaves some out. This table has about 130,000 clones, just under 85% appearing once. What was sequenced was peripheral blood. These TCRs come from a human donor in a cohort sampled during active COVID-19.

V and J are TRBV6-5 and TRBJ1-3, with 7 bases that match TRBD1. The CDR3 covers 15 residues. Trimming at V came to 4 bases and at J to 4 bases, leaving 7 bases not matched to a gene. Per the germline V gene, CDR1 is MNHEY and CDR2 is SVGAGI. CDR3 sequence: CASSSRAGQGNTIYF. The CDR3 DNA follows: TGTGCCAGCAGTTCCCGCGCGGGACAGGGAAACACCATATATTTT.

DNA of the CDR3: TGTGCCAGCAGCTCCTACCCACTCAGGGAGGGGGAGAATGACGAGCAGTACTTC. It translates to CASSSYPLREGENDEQYF. The chain couples TRBV28 to TRBJ2-7, with D possibly matching TRBD2 (7 bases). This CDR3 contains 18 residues. Looked up from germline, CDR1 is MDHEN and CDR2 is SYDVKM. V was clipped by 6 bases and J by 5 bases, with 29 bases between them.

The V gene is TRBV28, the J gene TRBJ1-2, with 7 bases that match TRBD1. V was clipped by 3 bases and J by 4 bases; unmatched bases: 11. The CDR3 length is 16 residues. Per the germline V gene, CDR1 is MDHEN and CDR2 is SYDVKM. CDR3 residues: CASSLGTVAGVYGYTF. CDR3 bases: TGTGCCAGCAGTTTGGGGACAGTCGCCGGGGTCTATGGCTACACCTTC.

The CDR3 sequence is CASSVRAGGADTQYF. CDR3 coding DNA: TGTGCCAGCAGCGTCCGAGCGGGGGGGGCAGATACGCAGTATTTT. The chain links TRBV9 to TRBJ2-3; 10 positions agree with TRBD2. CDR3 length equals 15 residues. V lost 2 bases, J lost 4 bases, and 4 bases stayed unmatched. Germline CDR1 reads SGDLS; CDR2 reads YYNGEE.

The V and J genes are TRBV5-4 and TRBJ2-3; D is perhaps TRBD2 (6 bases). Germline CDR1 reads SGHNT; CDR2 reads YYREEE (reference sequence). The CDR3 has 16 amino acids. V shed 0 bases and J shed 4 bases, with 15 bases lying between them. CDR3 in DNA: TGTGCCAGCAGCTTGGGACCCGCGACTAGGGCAGATACGCAGTATTTT. Amino acids: CASSLGPATRADTQYF.

V is TRBV9 and J is TRBJ1-2; D is possibly TRBD1 (6 bases). CDR1 is SGDLS, CDR2 YYNGEE, per germline. The CDR3 runs 15 residues. Trimming removed 3 bases from V and 4 bases from J, with 16 bases in between. The CDR3 sequence: CASSEDPGHSYGYTF. CDR3 coding DNA: TGTGCCAGCAGCGAAGATCCGGGACACAGCTATGGCTACACCTTC.

The V and J genes are TRBV7-8 and TRBJ1-6; the D is unclear. CDR1 is SGHVS, CDR2 FQNEAQ, per germline. CDR3 length equals 15 residues. The V gene lost 4 bases and the J gene lost 9 bases, with 16 bases spanning the gap. The CDR3 loop is CASSSDPRAASPLHF. CDR3 sequence (DNA): TGTGCCAGCAGCTCCGATCCCCGAGCGGCTTCACCCCTCCACTTT.

The CDR3 loop is CASSYDDRGNQPQHF. CDR3 DNA sequence: TGTGCCAGCAGTTATGACGACAGGGGAAATCAGCCCCAGCATTTT. This sequence joins TRBV6-6 and TRBJ1-5; 8 positions agree with TRBD1. The germline gives CDR1 MNHNY, CDR2 SVGAGI (reference sequence). J lost 4 bases, V lost 3 bases, and 5 bases had no gene match. The CDR3 is made up of 15 amino acids.

This sequence joins TRBV2 and TRBJ1-2; TRBD1 aligns across 9 bases. From germline, CDR1 is SNHLY and CDR2 FYNNEI. The CDR3 has 15 residues. Trimming removed 5 bases from V and 0 bases from J; junction bases left unmatched: 4. DNA for the CDR3: TGTGCCAGCAGTTCACAGGGGGCCCCTAACTATGGCTACACCTTC. This codes for CASSSQGAPNYGYTF.

The rearrangement uses TRBV19 and TRBJ2-7, with 7 bases lining up with TRBD1. Germline CDR1 LNHDA, CDR2 SQIVND (reference sequence). V shed 6 bases, J shed 1 base, and the junction held 6 bases outside the gene matches. CDR3 length: 14 amino acids. The CDR3 DNA sequence: TGTGCCAGTAGGGAGACAGGGAAATCCTACGAGCAGTACTTC. It is translated as CASRETGKSYEQYF.

This clone was seen only once. V and J are TRBV12-3 or TRBV12-4 and TRBJ2-1; D perhaps matches TRBD2 (6 bases). The CDR3 length is 13 residues. With 6 bases removed from V and 4 bases from J, the gap between germline ends came to 10 bases. The CDR3 here is CASRLGGYNEQFF. As DNA, the CDR3 is TGTGCCAGCAGACTTGGGGGGTACAATGAGCAGTTCTTC.

This clone was observed a few times. V gene TRBV19 combines with J gene TRBJ1-5; 10 bases are a match to TRBD1. The V segment lost 7 bases and the J segment 5 bases; nucleotides outside the gene matches: 11. This CDR3 spans 16 amino acids. The germline V gene encodes CDR1 LNHDA and CDR2 SQIVND (reference sequence). Here the CDR3 DNA reads TGTGCCAGTATTCCTTTGGGGACAGGGGTCGATCAGCCCCAGCATTTT. Translated: CASIPLGTGVDQPQHF.

This chain's CDR3 is CASSPQGANYGYTF. The CDR3 nucleotides are TGTGCCAGTTCCCCCCAGGGGGCAAACTATGGCTACACCTTC. The rearrangement joins TRBV19 to TRBJ1-2; 8 nucleotides match TRBD1. J gave up 2 bases and V 8 bases, and 7 bases lay outside the gene matches. The CDR3 is 14 residues long. The germline V gene has CDR1 LNHDA and CDR2 SQIVND (reference sequence).

The rearrangement joins TRBV24-1 to TRBJ1-5; a weak D match, TRBD1 (6 bases). The CDR3 is 13 residues long. CDR1 and CDR2 from the germline V gene are KGHDR and SFDVKD. The ends were cut back, 2 bases at V and 10 bases at J, with 11 bases in the middle. Here the CDR3 DNA reads TGTGCCACCAGTGATTCCACAGGGAGACCCCAGCATTTT. Translation gives CATSDSTGRPQHF.

The V gene is TRBV2, the J gene TRBJ1-1; unclear D gene. Germline-derived CDR1 and CDR2 are SNHLY and FYNNEI. Trimming took off 7 bases at V and 1 base at J, with 16 bases between the two ends. This CDR3 has 15 amino acids. The CDR3 region is CASKILGQANTEAFF. The DNA for the CDR3 is TGTGCCAGCAAGATACTTGGGCAGGCGAACACTGAAGCTTTCTTT.

The chain couples TRBV5-1 to TRBJ2-5; TRBD2 matches at 13 bases. The junction had 0 bases not matched to a gene; V was cut back by 0 bases and J by 4 bases. CDR1 SGHRS and CDR2 YFSETQ come from the germline V gene. The CDR3 is 15 amino acids. CDR3 DNA: TGCGCCAGCAGCTTGGGGACTAGCGGGGGAGAGACCCAGTACTTC. It codes for CASSLGTSGGETQYF.

The chain carries TRBV6-5 and TRBJ1-3, with D hard to call. The germline CDR1 and CDR2 sequences are MNHEY and SVGAGI. V was clipped by 0 bases and J by 10 bases, with 13 bases between them. This CDR3 comprises 14 residues. Here the CDR3 DNA reads TGTGCCAGCAGTTACTCGATAGGGAGCGCTACCATATATTTT. It encodes CASSYSIGSATIYF.

J is TRBJ1-1 and V is TRBV6-5; TRBD1 is a possible D gene (6 bases). Germline V lookup: CDR1 MNHEY, CDR2 SVGAGI. The CDR3 is made up of 15 amino acids. Deletions cut 6 bases from V and 4 bases from J, with 18 bases between. This CDR3 reads CASSATGGGGTEAFF. CDR3 coding DNA: TGTGCCAGCAGCGCGACAGGAGGGGGGGGCACTGAAGCTTTCTTT.

CDR3 in amino acids: CATRQGFGKLFF. DNA for the CDR3: TGTGCCACCCGACAGGGTTTCGGAAAACTGTTTTTT. This chain links TRBV19 with TRBJ1-4; 7 bases line up with TRBD1. CDR1 LNHDA and CDR2 SQIVND come from the germline V gene (reference sequence). There are 12 residues in the CDR3. Trimming took 10 bases from V and 10 from J; bases not matched to a gene: 9.